Following are 16 T cell receptor beta chains from one sample sequenced in a study of OX40 agonist ivuxolimab in advanced cancers. Measured with immunoSEQ multiplex PCR; TCRdb has only the in-frame clones, and not every one. The data contain about 64,000 clones, 70% to 90% of them seen just once; the ten biggest clones take up 2.5% to 3.5%. Sequences were derived from CD4+ or CD8+ T cells sorted from blood, sampled in a trial of the OX40 agonist ivuxolimab. These receptors were obtained from an adult with an advanced solid tumor such as melanoma, head and neck, liver or kidney cancer.

The rearrangement uses TRBV5-1 and TRBJ2-3; 10 nucleotides line up with TRBD2. Germline assignment: CDR1 SGHRS and CDR2 YFSETQ. Trimming took 1 base from V and 5 from J; bases not matched to a gene: 10. This CDR3 spans 17 amino acids. Here the CDR3 reads CASSLRGTSALLDTQYF. The CDR3 DNA follows: TGCGCCAGCAGCTTGAGGGGGACTAGCGCCTTATTAGATACGCAGTATTTT.

The CDR3 DNA sequence: TGTGCCAGCGGGGACAGTCACTCTGGGGCCAACGTCCTGACTTTC. Protein: CASGDSHSGANVLTF. The chain combines TRBV2 with TRBJ2-6, with 7 bases fitting TRBD1. The CDR3 has 15 amino acids. With 8 bases clipped from V and 0 bases from J, the junction kept 4 bases outside the gene matches. Per the germline V gene, CDR1 is SNHLY and CDR2 is FYNNEI.

The rearrangement joins TRBV7-2 to TRBJ2-3, with 15 bases aligning to TRBD2. Germline trimming cut 5 bases from V and 3 bases from J; bases unmatched to any gene: 9. The germline V gene encodes CDR1 SGHTA and CDR2 FQGNSA. CDR3 length equals 18 residues. The DNA of the CDR3 is TGTGCCAGCAGCCAGGGACTAGCGGGGGGCGGGGGTACAGATACGCAGTATTTT. This codes for CASSQGLAGGGGTDTQYF.

The rearrangement joins TRBV28 to TRBJ1-3, with 10 bases aligning to TRBD1. The CDR3 is 15 residues long. CDR1 is MDHEN and CDR2 is SYDVKM in the germline V gene. V lost 6 bases and J lost 7; bases outside the gene matches: 9. The CDR3 here is CASRPPGTGVNTIYF. DNA for the CDR3: TGTGCCAGCAGACCCCCCGGGACAGGGGTGAACACCATATATTTT.

The CDR3 loop is CASSEDSRKNSPLHF. The DNA for the CDR3 is TGTGCCAGCAGTGAAGATAGCAGGAAAAATTCACCCCTCCACTTT. This chain connects TRBV2 to TRBJ1-6, with D unresolved. Trimming cost V 1 base and J 7 bases, with 11 bases left between them. Germline V CDR1 and CDR2: SNHLY, FYNNEI. This CDR3 comprises 15 residues. The whole variable domain, remainder taken from reference TRBV2 and TRBJ1-6, is EPEVTQTPSHQVTQMGQEVILRCVPISNHLYFYWYRQILGQKVEFLVSFYNNEISEKSEIFDDQFSVERPDGSNFTLKIRSTKLEDSAMYFCASSEDSRKNSPLHFGNGTRLTVT.

The J gene is TRBJ1-1, the V gene TRBV7-9; possibly TRBD1 for D (5 bases). V lost 6 bases, J lost 5 bases, and 13 bases lay in between. Germline values: CDR1 SEHNR, CDR2 FQNEAQ (reference sequence). The CDR3 is 13 amino acids. The CDR3 reads CASSQSGGTEAFF. CDR3 nucleotides: TGTGCCAGCAGTCAATCGGGGGGAACTGAAGCTTTCTTT.

This clone was observed a handful of times. The chain is built from TRBV28 and TRBJ1-5; a possible D gene is TRBD1 (5 bases). The CDR3 has 12 residues. V was pared by 10 bases and J by 5 bases, with 12 bases between. Germline V gene data show CDR1 as MDHEN and CDR2 as SYDVKM. CDR3 bases: TGTGCCACTTACACAGGCGATCAGCCCCAGCATTTT. It specifies CATYTGDQPQHF.

V and J are TRBV29-1 and TRBJ2-7; 7 bases line up with TRBD2. The V gene's germline CDR1 is SQVTM and CDR2 ANQGSEA. The CDR3 is 16 residues long. V shed 4 bases, J shed 0 bases, and the junction held 12 bases outside the gene matches. CDR3 in DNA: TGCAGCGTTGCGGGCGACTTAGCGGGTCCCTCCTACGAGCAGTACTTC. This encodes CSVAGDLAGPSYEQYF.

The chain employs TRBV18 and TRBJ1-1; maybe TRBD1 (5 bases). Germline V CDR1 and CDR2: KGHSH, LQKENI. The CDR3 has 15 residues. The V and J ends lost 3 bases and 0 bases respectively, with 11 bases between them. CDR3 nucleotides: TGTGCCAGCTCACCCCAGGGACTGGTGAACACTGAAGCTTTCTTT. Protein: CASSPQGLVNTEAFF.

The genes are TRBV15 and TRBJ1-2, with D possibly being TRBD1 (6 bases). With 1 base removed from V and 5 bases from J, the gap between germline ends came to 11 bases. CDR3 length: 14 residues. Germline V gives CDR1 LNHNV, CDR2 YYDKDF (reference sequence). The CDR3 sequence: CATSRADRTYGYTF. In DNA form, the CDR3 reads TGTGCCACCAGCAGAGCCGACAGGACGTATGGCTACACCTTC.

The chain joins TRBV5-5 to TRBJ1-4; perhaps TRBD1 as D (6 bases). Germline V gives CDR1 SGHKS, CDR2 YYEKEE (reference sequence). The CDR3 covers 18 residues. Between the trimmed V and J ends, which lost 1 base and 0 bases, there was a span of 16 bases. The CDR3 DNA follows: TGTGCCAGCAGCTTGTCAATTGGGACATCTGCAACTAATGAAAAACTGTTTTTT. Its translation: CASSLSIGTSATNEKLFF.

The chain couples TRBV9 to TRBJ1-1, with D perhaps TRBD1 (5 bases). Germline V gives CDR1 SGDLS, CDR2 YYNGEE. This CDR3 has 13 amino acids. V lost 0 bases, J lost 8 bases, and 11 bases lay in between. CDR3 nucleotide sequence: TGTGCCAGCAGCGTAGAGGTTAGGACAGAAGCTTTCTTT. Encoded protein: CASSVEVRTEAFF.

This clone has more than one count but fewer than ten. V usage is TRBV5-4 and J usage is TRBJ1-2, with 9 positions matching TRBD1. J gave up 5 bases and V 0 bases, and 2 bases lay outside the gene matches. Germline CDR1 SGHNT, CDR2 YYREEE (reference sequence). CDR3 length equals 14 residues. CDR3 sequence: CASSLAGTGYGYTF. Here the CDR3 DNA reads TGTGCCAGCAGCTTGGCCGGGACAGGGTATGGCTACACCTTC.

The chain is built from TRBV5-5 and TRBJ1-1; TRBD1 is a possible D gene (5 bases). The CDR3 length is 14 residues. Germline loops: CDR1 SGHKS, CDR2 YYEKEE (reference sequence). V shed 1 base and J shed 3 bases, with 10 bases lying between them. CDR3 bases: TGTGCCAGCAGCTTGTTAGGGGAGGACACTGAAGCTTTCTTT. Protein product: CASSLLGEDTEAFF.

The rearrangement joins TRBV4-2 to TRBJ1-4; tentatively, D is TRBD1 (5 bases). The CDR3 has 18 amino acids. CDR1 LGHNA and CDR2 YNFKEQ come from the germline V gene. The V gene lost 5 bases and the J gene lost 0 bases, with 19 bases spanning the gap. CDR3 coding DNA: TGTGCCAGCAGCGACCAAGGGGTGCCAATTGCAACTAATGAAAAACTGTTTTTT. This codes for CASSDQGVPIATNEKLFF.

This chain uses TRBV5-4 with TRBJ1-2; 11 bases agree with TRBD1. With V trimmed by 4 bases and J by 7 bases, 6 bases remained unmatched. CDR3 length equals 14 residues. Germline values: CDR1 SGHNT, CDR2 YYREEE (reference sequence). CDR3 in DNA: TGTGCCAGCAGCCGGACAGGGGGCCTCGGTGGCTACACCTTC. Its protein is CASSRTGGLGGYTF.